This is a list of T cell receptor beta chains from one sample in a study of shared clonotypes between healthy human individuals. Measured with immunoSEQ multiplex PCR; TCRdb has only the in-frame clones, and not every one. The table shows more than 2,000,000 clones, with around 94% occurring only once. Input material: naive CD4+ T cells sorted from blood. The receptors were gathered from a man between 18 and 29 years old in good health. Each CDR3 is given with its conserved first and last residue. Clone size is shown for a subset of rows, as once, few, many or a class of expanded clone.

CDR3: CASSLLSTGGTDTQYF
size: NA
V: TRBV27

CDR3: CASSEWAAHTEAFF
size: NA
V: TRBV10-2

CDR3: CAGGLGNQPQHF
size: NA
V: TRBV6-6

CDR3: CASSVTGDYGYTF
size: NA
V: TRBV5-1

CDR3: CASSLPRLPGTGSYEQYF
size: NA
V: TRBV28

CDR3: CASSPERGTQYF
size: NA
V: TRBV5-1

CDR3: CASSPSGTGTGEQYF
size: NA
V: TRBV18

CDR3: CASSPRAGGSGEQYF
size: NA
V: TRBV4-3

CDR3: CASSAQGRNQPQHF
size: NA
V: TRBV6-1

CDR3: CASSEARIGTGGTEAFF
size: once
V: TRBV2

CDR3: CAISQLAAANTGELFF
size: NA
V: TRBV10-3

CDR3: CSAYLGETRYF
size: NA
V: TRBV20-1

CDR3: CASPRGLASGANVLTF
size: NA
V: TRBV7-7

CDR3: CASRIGTGVILTF
size: NA
V: TRBV5-8

CDR3: CASSLGTGLNQPQHF
size: NA
V: TRBV11-2

CDR3: CASGLVPKGGVSSYNEQFF
size: NA
V: TRBV12-5

CDR3: CASSLAQGAYYGYTF
size: NA
V: TRBV7-2

CDR3: CASSSSLASESYNEQFF
size: NA
V: TRBV7-9

CDR3: CASPGQGRKYEKLFF
size: NA
V: TRBV14

CDR3: CGRRGPATFSGANVLTF
size: NA
V: TRBV19

CDR3: CASSPDASSFYEQYF
size: NA
V: TRBV18

CDR3: CASTLLGGPSYEQYF
size: NA
V: TRBV7-2

CDR3: CASSLGSGYYNEQFF
size: NA
V: TRBV7-2

CDR3: CASSQDRGSSPLHF
size: few
V: TRBV5-6

CDR3: CASSISSGGPNYNEQFF
size: NA
V: TRBV7-9

CDR3: CASSFLDGGSDNSPLHF
size: NA
V: TRBV5-6

CDR3: CASGLRDRQYF
size: NA
V: TRBV12-5

CDR3: CASSFVRGLAETQYF
size: NA
V: TRBV7-2

CDR3: CASTLLAGGYGEQFF
size: NA
V: TRBV6-5

CDR3: CASSYGGASNQPQHF
size: NA
V: TRBV6-5

CDR3: CARRRTDYEQYF
size: NA
V: TRBV28

CDR3: CASNLGTSGKSKNIQYF
size: NA
V: TRBV2

CDR3: CASSESLGGALTQYF
size: NA
V: TRBV10-2

CDR3: CASSLGVKKGQQFF
size: NA
V: TRBV7-7

CDR3: CASSWGYGEKLFF
size: NA
V: TRBV25-1

CDR3: CASSPRDRDYEQYF
size: NA
V: TRBV13

CDR3: CASSPPALYNEQFF
size: NA
V: TRBV18

CDR3: CASGRTRPYEQYF
size: NA
V: TRBV14

CDR3: CASSESYGAVSTQYF
size: once
V: TRBV10-1

CDR3: CASSLTGSRTDTQYF
size: NA
V: TRBV7-3